This T cell receptor (beta chain) was recovered during a study of blood T cell repertoires in COVID-19. The method was immunoSEQ multiplex PCR; TCRdb's version includes in-frame clones alone and lacks a portion of them. Of some 120,000 clones listed, around 64% are singletons. V lost 6 bases to trimming and J lost 0 bases, with 12 bases between them. Germline CDR1 and CDR2: WSHSY and SAAADI. The CDR3 extends over 14 amino acids. This clonotype was obtained from a human donor with acute or convalescent COVID-19. The donor label of this sample is uncertain. Material: peripheral blood. This rearrangement joins TRBV10-2 to TRBJ2-7; tentatively, D is TRBD2 (5 bases). The DNA of the CDR3 is TGCGCCAGCAGGAGGGCCGAGAGCTCCTACGAGCAGTACTTC. Translated, it gives CASRRAESSYEQYF.